This T cell receptor beta chain was sequenced in a study of OX40 agonist ivuxolimab in advanced cancers. The V gene lost 0 bases and the J gene lost 2 bases, with 10 bases spanning the gap. This CDR3 contains 15 residues. Germline assignment: CDR1 SGHNT and CDR2 YYREEE (reference sequence). The table came from immunoSEQ multiplex PCR; TCRdb's copy has only in-frame clones and leaves some out. The sample contains approximately 99,000 clones, about 96% of which appear only once. This specimen was CD4+ or CD8+ T cells sorted from blood, taken in a trial of the OX40 agonist ivuxolimab. This chain joins TRBV5-4 and TRBJ2-3; D is perhaps TRBD2 (7 bases). This clonotype originated in an adult with an advanced solid tumor such as melanoma, head and neck, liver or kidney cancer. The CDR3 DNA sequence: TGTGCCAGCAGCTTGGTGGGGGGGGCCACAGATACGCAGTATTTT. It codes for CASSLVGGATDTQYF. The full variable domain, with the rest looked up from reference TRBV5-4 and TRBJ2-3, is ETGVTQSPTHLIKTRGQQVTLRCSSQSGHNTVSWYQQALGQGPQFIFQYYREEENGRGNFPPRFSGLQFPNYSSELNVNALELDDSALYLCASSLVGGATDTQYFGPGTRLTVL.